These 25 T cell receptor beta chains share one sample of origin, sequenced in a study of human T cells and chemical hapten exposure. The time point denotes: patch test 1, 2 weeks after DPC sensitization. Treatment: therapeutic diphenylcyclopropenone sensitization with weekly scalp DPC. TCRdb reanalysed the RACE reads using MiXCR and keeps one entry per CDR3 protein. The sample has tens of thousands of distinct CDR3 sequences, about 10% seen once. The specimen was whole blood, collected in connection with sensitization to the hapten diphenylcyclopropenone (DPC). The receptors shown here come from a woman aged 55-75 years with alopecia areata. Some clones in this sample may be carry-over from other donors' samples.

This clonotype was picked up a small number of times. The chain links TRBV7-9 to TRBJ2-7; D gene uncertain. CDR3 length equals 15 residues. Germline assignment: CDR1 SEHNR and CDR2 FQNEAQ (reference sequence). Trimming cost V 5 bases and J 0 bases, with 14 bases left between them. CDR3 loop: CASSSWTEASYEQYF. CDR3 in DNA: TGTGCCAGCAGCAGCTGGACGGAAGCCTCCTACGAGCAGTACTTC.

This CDR3 reads CASSQGAADTQYF. DNA of the CDR3: TGTGCCAGCAGCCAAGGGGCTGCAGATACGCAGTATTTT. The chain has TRBV3-1 and TRBJ2-3; D is unresolved. The V end was cut by 1 base, the J end by 4 bases, with 6 bases between. Germline values: CDR1 LGHDT, CDR2 YNNKEL (reference sequence). The CDR3 sequence is 13 residues long.

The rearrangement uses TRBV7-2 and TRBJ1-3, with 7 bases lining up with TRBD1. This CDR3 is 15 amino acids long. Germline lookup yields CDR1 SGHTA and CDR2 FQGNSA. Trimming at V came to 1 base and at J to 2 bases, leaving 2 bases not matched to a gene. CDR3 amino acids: CASSLVGGTGNTIYF. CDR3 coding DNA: TGTGCCAGCAGCTTAGTAGGGGGCACTGGAAACACCATATATTTT.

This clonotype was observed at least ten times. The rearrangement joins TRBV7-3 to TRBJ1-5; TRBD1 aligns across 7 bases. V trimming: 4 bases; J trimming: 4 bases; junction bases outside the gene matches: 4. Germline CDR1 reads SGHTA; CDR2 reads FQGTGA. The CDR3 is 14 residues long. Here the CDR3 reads CASSSGQPNQPQHF. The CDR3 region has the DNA TGTGCCAGCAGCTCGGGACAGCCAAATCAGCCCCAGCATTTT.

The CDR3, as DNA: TGTGCCAGCAGTTTAACGGACTATGGCTACACCTTC. It encodes CASSLTDYGYTF. The rearrangement uses TRBV28 and TRBJ1-2; D is uncertain. This CDR3 comprises 12 residues. The germline gives CDR1 MDHEN, CDR2 SYDVKM. The V end was cut by 2 bases, the J end by 3 bases, with 4 bases between.

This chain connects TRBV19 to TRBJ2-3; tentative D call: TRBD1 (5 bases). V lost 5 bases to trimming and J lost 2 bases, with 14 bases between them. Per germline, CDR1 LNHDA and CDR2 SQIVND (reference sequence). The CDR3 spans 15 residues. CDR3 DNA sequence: TGTGCCAGTAGTCACAGGCCGGCGATCACAGATACGCAGTATTTT. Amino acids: CASSHRPAITDTQYF.

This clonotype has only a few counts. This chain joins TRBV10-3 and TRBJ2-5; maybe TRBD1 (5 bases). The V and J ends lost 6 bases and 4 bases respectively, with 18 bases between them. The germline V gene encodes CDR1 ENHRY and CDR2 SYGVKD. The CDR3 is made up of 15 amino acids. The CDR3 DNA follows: TGTGCCATCAGACTGACTGGGGCCCCAAGAGAGACCCAGTACTTC. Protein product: CAIRLTGAPRETQYF.

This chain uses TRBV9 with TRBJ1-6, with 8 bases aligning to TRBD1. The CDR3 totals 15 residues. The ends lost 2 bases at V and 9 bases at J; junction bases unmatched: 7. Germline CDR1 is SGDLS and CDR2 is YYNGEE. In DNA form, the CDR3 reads TGTGCCAGCAGCGTCTCCGGGACAGGTATTTCACCCCTCCACTTT. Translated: CASSVSGTGISPLHF.

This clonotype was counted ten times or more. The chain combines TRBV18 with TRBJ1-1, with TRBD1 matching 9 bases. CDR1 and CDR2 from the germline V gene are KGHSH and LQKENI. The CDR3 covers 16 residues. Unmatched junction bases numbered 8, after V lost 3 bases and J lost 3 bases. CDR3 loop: CASSPAGDRVDTEAFF. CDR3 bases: TGTGCCAGCTCACCCGCCGGGGACAGGGTCGACACTGAAGCTTTCTTT.

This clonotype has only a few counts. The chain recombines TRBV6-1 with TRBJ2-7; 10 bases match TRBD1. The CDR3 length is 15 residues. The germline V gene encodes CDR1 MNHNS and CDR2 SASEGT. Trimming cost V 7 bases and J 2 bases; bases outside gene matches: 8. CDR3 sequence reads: CASILHGTGAYEQYF. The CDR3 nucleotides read TGTGCCAGCATCTTGCACGGGACAGGGGCCTACGAGCAGTACTTC.

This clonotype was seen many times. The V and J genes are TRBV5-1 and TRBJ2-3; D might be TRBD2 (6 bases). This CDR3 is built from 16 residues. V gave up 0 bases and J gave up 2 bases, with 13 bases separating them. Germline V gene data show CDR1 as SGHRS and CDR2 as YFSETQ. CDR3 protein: CASSLDGGGATDTQYF. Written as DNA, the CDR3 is TGCGCCAGCAGCTTGGACGGCGGCGGGGCCACAGATACGCAGTATTTT.

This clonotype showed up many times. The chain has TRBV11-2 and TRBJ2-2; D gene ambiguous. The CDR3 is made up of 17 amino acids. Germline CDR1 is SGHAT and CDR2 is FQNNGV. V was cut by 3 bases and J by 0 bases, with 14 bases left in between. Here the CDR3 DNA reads TGTGCCAGCAGCTTCTACCCCCCGAGTACGAACACCGGGGAGCTGTTTTTT. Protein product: CASSFYPPSTNTGELFF.

As DNA, the CDR3 is TGTGCCATTAGACAGTCCAATGAGCAGTTCTTC. It specifies CAIRQSNEQFF. The chain carries TRBV10-3 and TRBJ2-1; possibly TRBD1 for D (5 bases). This CDR3 has 11 residues. Germline CDR1 and CDR2: ENHRY and SYGVKD. V was clipped by 9 bases and J by 6 bases, with 9 bases between them.

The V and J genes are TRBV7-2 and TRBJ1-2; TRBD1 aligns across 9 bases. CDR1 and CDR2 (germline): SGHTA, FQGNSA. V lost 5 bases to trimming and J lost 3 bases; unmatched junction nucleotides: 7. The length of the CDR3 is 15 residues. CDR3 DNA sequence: TGTGCCAGCAGCAACCCCGGACAGGGGTACTATGGCTACACCTTC. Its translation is CASSNPGQGYYGYTF.

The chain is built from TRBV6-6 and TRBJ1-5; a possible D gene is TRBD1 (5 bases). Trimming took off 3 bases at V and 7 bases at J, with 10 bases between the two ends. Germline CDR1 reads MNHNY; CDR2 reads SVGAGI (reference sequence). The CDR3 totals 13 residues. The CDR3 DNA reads TGTGCCAGCAGTTATCAAGGGACCCAGCCCCAGCATTTT. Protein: CASSYQGTQPQHF.

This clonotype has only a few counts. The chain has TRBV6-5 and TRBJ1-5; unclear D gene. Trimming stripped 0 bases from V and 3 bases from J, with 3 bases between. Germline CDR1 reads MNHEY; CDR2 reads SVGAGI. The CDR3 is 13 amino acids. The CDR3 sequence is CASSYSYNQPQHF. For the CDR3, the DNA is TGTGCCAGCAGTTACTCTTACAATCAGCCCCAGCATTTT.

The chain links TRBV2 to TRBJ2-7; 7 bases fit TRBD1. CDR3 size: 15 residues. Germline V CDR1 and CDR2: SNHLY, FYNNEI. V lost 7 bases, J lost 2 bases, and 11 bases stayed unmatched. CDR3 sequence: CASIPSSTGAYEQYF. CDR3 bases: TGTGCCAGCATTCCCTCAAGCACAGGGGCCTACGAGCAGTACTTC.

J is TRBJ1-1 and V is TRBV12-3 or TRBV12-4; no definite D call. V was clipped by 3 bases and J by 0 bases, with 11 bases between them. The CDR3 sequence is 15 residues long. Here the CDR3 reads CASSLFFRMNTEAFF. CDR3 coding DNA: TGTGCCAGCAGTTTGTTTTTCAGAATGAACACTGAAGCTTTCTTT.

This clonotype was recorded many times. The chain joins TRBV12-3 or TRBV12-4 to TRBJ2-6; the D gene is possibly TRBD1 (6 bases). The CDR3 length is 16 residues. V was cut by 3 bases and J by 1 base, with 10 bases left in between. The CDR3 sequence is CASSFQGLSGANVLTF. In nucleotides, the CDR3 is TGTGCCAGCAGTTTCCAGGGGCTGTCTGGGGCCAACGTCCTGACTTTC.

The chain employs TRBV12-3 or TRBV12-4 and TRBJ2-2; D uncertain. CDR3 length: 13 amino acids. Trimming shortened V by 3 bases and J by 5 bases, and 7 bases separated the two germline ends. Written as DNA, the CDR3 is TGTGCCAGCAGTTTCAAGGTGACCGGGGAGCTGTTTTTT. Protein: CASSFKVTGELFF.

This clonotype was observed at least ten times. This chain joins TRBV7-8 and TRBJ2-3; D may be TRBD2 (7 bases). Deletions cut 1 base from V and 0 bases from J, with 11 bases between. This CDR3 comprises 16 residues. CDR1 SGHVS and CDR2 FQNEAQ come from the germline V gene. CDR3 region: CASSLGRGASTDTQYF. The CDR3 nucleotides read TGTGCCAGCAGCTTAGGTCGGGGGGCTAGCACAGATACGCAGTATTTT.

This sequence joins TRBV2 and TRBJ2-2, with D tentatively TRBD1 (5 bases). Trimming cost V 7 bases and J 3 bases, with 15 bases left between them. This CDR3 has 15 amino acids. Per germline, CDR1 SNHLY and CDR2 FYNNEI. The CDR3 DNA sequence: TGTGCCAGCAAAGGGGTAGCAGGACACACCGGGGAGCTGTTTTTT. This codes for CASKGVAGHTGELFF.

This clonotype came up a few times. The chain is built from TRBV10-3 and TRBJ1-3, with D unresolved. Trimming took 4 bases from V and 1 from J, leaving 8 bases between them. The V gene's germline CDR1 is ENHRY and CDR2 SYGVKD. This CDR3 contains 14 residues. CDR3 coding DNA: TGTGCCATCAGTGTACAGAGTTCTGGAAACACCATATATTTT. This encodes CAISVQSSGNTIYF.

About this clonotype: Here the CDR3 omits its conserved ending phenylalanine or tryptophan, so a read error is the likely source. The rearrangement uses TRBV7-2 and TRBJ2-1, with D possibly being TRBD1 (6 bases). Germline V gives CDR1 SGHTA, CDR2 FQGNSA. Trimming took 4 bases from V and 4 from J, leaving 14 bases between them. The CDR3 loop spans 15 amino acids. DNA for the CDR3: TGTGCCAGCAGCTCAGGACAGATCAGGTACAATGAGCAGTTCTTA. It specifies CASSSGQIRYNEQFL.

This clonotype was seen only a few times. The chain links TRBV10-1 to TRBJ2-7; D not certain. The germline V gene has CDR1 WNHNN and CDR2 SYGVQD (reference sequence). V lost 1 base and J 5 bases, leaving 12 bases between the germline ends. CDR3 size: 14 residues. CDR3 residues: CASSEFYGLDEQYF. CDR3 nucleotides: TGCGCCAGCAGTGAGTTTTACGGCCTCGACGAGCAGTACTTC.